This T cell receptor beta chain comes out of a study of human T cells and chemical hapten exposure. TCRdb reanalysed the RACE reads using MiXCR and keeps one entry per CDR3 protein. This repertoire shows roughly 100,000 distinct CDR3 sequences, around 9% found once; its top ten account for about 3%. Time point: healthy volunteer bleed at 2 weeks. Researchers extracted total RNA from unfractionated whole blood. With regard to this clonotype: Sequence at one end of the junction differs from germline and may be a read error.

The sequencing input was whole blood. The clonotype was recovered from a female donor in good health. Some clones in this sample may be carry-over from other donors' samples.

The CDR3 bases are TGTGCCAGCAGTGTGCTGGGGGGGCCCCAGAATTTT. Residues: CASSVLGGPQNF. The rearrangement uses TRBV6-1 and TRBJ1-5; D might be TRBD1 (6 bases). The length of the CDR3 is 12 residues. The germline CDR1 and CDR2 sequences are MNHNS and SASEGT.